What follows is one TCR beta chain and its context. This sample was included in a study of T cell clones after liver transplantation. TCRdb keeps only in-frame clones here, not all; method: immunoSEQ multiplex PCR. The sample has 49,000 or so clones, approximately 71% seen once. V was trimmed by 4 bases and J by 3 bases, leaving 19 bases between them. Germline V lookup: CDR1 SNHLY, CDR2 FYNNEI. This CDR3 has 16 amino acids. The starting material was CD4+ T cells from blood, obtained 54 months after liver transplant. The V call is TRBV2, the J call TRBJ2-7; weak D call: TRBD2 (6 bases). The source of this sequence is a human patient who received a liver transplant. The graft donor may be the source of some T cells. As DNA, the CDR3 is TGTGCCAGCAGTGCATCCACGGGAGCCCCTCTCTACGAGCAGTACTTC. Protein product: CASSASTGAPLYEQYF.